This T cell receptor (beta chain) was retrieved from a study of T cells after yellow fever vaccination. Overall study context: Fractions low in cell number were prepared with SMART-Seq v4 Ultra Low Input. Points from the study as a whole: Peaking on day 5 versus 15, the secondary response was faster but weaker. Abundant clonotypes from the bulk population could contaminate FACS-sorted repertoires. The booster response re-showed most primary clones: roughly 97% CD4, approximately 90% CD8.

This clonotype was seen more than once but under ten times. Its cognate antigen is unknown. TCRdb called the 5' RACE reads again in MiXCR, with one record for every CDR3 protein. The repertoire holds some 400,000 distinct CDR3 sequences, with over 15% as singletons. CDR3 length equals 14 residues. The V gene's germline CDR1 is MGHRA and CDR2 YSYEKL. The V end lost 4 bases, the J end lost 6 bases, and 12 bases lay between the germline ends. Specimen: PBMCs, collected before the yellow fever booster vaccination. This sequence originates from a man aged 18 to 29 who received the YFV17D yellow fever vaccine. The genes are TRBV4-1 and TRBJ1-4, with D maybe TRBD1 (5 bases). The CDR3 sequence: CASSRGDPYEKLFF. As DNA, the CDR3 is TGCGCCAGCAGCCGGGGGGACCCCTATGAAAAACTGTTTTTT.